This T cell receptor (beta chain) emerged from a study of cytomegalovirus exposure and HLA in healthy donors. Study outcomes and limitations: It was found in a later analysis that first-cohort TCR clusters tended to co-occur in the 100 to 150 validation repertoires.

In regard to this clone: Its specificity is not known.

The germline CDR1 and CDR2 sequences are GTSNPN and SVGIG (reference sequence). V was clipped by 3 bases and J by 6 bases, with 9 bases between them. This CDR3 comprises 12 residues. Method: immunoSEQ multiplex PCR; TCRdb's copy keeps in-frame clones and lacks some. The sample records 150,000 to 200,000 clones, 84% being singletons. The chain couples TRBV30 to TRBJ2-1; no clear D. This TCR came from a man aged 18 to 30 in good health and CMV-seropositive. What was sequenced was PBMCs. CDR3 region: CAWSHLLNEQFF. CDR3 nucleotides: TGTGCCTGGAGCCACTTACTCAATGAGCAGTTCTTC.